The table lists the clone carrying this TCR beta chain with a count of one. Its antigen remains unidentified. This specimen comes from a study of cytomegalovirus exposure and HLA in healthy donors. Study-wide background: A prior analysis found roughly 110 million unique TCR beta sequences from around 180 million T cells.

The study's findings and limits: A later analysis linked a missense variant in DCLRE1C to the trimming of TCR beta V and J genes. Sequencing depth across donors, presence/absence analyses assumed, was roughly uniform.

V trimming: 8 bases; J trimming: 8 bases; junction bases outside the gene matches: 14. The CDR3 covers 16 residues. The germline V gene has CDR1 MDHEN and CDR2 SYDVKM. Both 60 Vbeta primers and 13 Jbeta primers went into the PCR. Profiled with immunoSEQ multiplex PCR; TCRdb holds only in-frame clones, not every one. This table has more than 95,000 clones, roughly 80% appearing once. Sequencing input: PBMCs. This TCR came from a woman aged 50 to 65 in good health and CMV-seronegative. The gene calls are TRBV28 and TRBJ2-4; TRBD2 matches 11 bases. CDR3 sequence reads: CASASTSGVGQYIQYF. CDR3 DNA sequence: TGTGCCAGCGCCTCGACTAGCGGGGTGGGGCAGTACATTCAGTACTTC.